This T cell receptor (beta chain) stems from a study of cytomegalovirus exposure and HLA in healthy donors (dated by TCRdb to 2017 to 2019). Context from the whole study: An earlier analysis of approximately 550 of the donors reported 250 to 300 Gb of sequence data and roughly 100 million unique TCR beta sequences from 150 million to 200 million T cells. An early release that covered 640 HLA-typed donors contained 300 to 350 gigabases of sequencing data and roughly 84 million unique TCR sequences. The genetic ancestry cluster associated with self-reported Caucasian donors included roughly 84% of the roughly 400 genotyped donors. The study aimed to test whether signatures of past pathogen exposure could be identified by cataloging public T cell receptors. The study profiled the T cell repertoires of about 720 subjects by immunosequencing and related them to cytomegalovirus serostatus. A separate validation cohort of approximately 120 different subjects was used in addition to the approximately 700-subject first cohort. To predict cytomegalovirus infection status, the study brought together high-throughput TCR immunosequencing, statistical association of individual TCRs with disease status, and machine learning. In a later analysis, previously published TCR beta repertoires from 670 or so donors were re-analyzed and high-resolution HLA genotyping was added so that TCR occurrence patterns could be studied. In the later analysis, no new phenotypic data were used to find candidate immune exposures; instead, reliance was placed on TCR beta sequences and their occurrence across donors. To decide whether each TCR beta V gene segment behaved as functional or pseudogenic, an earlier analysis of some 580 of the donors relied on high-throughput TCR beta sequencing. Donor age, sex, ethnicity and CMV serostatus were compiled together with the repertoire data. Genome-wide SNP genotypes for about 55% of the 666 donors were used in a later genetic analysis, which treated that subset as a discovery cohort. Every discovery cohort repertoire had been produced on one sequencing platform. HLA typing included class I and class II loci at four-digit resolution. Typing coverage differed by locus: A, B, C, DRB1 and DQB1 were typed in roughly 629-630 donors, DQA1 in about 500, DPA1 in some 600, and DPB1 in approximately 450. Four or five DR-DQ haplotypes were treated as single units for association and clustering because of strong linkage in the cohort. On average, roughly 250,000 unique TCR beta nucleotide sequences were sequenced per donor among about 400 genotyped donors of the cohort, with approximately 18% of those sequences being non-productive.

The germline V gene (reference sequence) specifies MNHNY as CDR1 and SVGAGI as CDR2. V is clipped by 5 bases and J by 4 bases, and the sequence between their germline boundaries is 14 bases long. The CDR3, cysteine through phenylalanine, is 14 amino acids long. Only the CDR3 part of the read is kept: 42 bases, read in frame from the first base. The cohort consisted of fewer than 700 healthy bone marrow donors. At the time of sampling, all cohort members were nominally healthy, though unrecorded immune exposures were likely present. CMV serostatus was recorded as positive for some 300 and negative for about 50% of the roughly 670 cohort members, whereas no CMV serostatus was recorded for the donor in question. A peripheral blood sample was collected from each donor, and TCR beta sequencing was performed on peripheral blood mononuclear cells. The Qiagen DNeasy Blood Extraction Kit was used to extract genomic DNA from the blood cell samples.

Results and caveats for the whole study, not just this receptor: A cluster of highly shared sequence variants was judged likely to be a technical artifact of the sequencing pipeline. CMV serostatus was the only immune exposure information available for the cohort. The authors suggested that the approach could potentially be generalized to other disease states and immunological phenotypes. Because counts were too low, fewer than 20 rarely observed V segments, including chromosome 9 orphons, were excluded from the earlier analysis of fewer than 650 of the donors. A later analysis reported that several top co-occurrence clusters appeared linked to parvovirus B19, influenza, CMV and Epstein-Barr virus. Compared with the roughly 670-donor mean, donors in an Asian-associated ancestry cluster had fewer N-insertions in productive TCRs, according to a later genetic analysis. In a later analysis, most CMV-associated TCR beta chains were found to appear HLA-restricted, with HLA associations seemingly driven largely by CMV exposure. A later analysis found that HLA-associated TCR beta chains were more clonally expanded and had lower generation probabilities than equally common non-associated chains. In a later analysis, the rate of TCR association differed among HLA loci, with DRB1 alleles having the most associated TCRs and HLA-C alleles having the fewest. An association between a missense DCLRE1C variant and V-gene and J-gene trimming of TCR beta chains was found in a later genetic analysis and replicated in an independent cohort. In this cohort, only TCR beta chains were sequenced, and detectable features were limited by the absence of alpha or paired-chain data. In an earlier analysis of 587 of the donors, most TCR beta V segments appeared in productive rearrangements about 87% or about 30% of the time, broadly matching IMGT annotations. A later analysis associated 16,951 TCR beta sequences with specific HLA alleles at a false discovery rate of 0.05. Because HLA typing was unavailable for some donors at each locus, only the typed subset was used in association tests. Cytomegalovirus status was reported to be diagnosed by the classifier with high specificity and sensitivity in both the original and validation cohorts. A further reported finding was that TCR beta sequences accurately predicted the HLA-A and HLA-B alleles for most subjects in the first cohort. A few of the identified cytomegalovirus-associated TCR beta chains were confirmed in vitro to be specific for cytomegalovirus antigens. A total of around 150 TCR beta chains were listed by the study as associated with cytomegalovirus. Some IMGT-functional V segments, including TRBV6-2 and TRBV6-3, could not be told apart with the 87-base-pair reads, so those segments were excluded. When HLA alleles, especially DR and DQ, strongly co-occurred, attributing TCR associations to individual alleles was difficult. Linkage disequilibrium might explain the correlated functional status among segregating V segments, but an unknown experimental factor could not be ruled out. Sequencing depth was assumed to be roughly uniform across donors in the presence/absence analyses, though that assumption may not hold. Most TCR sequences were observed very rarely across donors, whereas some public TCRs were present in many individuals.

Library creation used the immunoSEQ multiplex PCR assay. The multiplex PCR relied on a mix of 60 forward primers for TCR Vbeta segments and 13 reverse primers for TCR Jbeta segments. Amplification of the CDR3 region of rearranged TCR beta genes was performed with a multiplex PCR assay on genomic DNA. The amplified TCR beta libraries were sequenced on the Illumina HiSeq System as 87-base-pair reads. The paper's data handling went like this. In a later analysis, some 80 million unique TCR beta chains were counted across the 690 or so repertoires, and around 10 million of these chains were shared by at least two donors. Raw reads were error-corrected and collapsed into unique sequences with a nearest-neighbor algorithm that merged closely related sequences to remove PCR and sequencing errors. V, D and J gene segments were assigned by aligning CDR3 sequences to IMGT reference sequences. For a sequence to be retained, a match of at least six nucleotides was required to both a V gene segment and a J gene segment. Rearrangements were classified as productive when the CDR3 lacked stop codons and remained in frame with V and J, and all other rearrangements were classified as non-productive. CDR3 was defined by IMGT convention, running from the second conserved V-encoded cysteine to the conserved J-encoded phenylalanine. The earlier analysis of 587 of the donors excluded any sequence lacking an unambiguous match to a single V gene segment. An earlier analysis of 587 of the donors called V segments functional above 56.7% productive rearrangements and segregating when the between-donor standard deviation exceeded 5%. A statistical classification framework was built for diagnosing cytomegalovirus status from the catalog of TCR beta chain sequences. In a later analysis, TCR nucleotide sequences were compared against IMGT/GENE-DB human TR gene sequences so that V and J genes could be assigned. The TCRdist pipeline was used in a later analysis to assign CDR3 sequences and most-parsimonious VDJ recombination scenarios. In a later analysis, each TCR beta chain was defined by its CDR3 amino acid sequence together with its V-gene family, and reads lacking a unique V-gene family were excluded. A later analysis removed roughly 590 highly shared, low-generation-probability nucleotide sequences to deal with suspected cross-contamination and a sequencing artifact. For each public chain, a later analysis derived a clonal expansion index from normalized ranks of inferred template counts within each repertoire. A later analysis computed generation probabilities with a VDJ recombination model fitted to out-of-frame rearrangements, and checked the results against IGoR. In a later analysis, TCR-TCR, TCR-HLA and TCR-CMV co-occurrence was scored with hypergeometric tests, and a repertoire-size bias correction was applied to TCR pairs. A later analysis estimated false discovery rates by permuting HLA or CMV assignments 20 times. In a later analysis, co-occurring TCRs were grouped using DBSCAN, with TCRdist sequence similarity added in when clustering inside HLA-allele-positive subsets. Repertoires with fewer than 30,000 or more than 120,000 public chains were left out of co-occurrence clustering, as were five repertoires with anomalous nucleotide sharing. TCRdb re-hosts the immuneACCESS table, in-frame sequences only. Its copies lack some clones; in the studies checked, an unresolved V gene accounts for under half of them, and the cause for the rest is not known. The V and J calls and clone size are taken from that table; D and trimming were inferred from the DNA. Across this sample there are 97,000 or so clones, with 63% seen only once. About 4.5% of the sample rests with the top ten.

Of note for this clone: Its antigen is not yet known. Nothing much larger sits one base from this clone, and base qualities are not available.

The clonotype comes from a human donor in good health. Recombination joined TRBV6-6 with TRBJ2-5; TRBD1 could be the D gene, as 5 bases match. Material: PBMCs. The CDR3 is CASSAQGRAETQYF. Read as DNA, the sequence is TGTGCCAGCAGTGCCCAGGGAAGGGCAGAGACCCAGTACTTC.